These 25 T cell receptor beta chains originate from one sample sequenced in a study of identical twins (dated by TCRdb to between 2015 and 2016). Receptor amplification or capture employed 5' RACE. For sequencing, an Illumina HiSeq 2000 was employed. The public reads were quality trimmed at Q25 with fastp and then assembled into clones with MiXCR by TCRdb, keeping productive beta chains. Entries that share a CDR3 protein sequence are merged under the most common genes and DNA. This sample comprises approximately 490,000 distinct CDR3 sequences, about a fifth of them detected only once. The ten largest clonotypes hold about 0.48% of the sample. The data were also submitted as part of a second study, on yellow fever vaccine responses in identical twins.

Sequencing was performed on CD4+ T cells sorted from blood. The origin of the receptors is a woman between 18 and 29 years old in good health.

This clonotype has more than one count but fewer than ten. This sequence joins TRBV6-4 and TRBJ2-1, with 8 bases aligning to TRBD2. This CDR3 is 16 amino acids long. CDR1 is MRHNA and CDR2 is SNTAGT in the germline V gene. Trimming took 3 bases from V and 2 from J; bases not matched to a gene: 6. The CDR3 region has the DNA TGTGCCAGCAGTGATATAGCGGGGCGGACCTACAATGAGCAGTTCTTC. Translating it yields CASSDIAGRTYNEQFF.

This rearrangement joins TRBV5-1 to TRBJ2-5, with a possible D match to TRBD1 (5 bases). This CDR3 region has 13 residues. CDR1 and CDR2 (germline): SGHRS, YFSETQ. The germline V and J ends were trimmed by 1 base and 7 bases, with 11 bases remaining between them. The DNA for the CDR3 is TGCGCCAGCAGCTTGAACGAAAGGGGGACCCAGTACTTC. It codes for CASSLNERGTQYF.

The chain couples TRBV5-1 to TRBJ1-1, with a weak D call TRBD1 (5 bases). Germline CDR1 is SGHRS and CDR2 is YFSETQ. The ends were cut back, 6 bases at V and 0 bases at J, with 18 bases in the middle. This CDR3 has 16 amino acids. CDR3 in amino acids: CASTPGRGDMNTEAFF. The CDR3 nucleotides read TGCGCCAGCACCCCCGGACGAGGGGATATGAACACTGAAGCTTTCTTT.

CDR3 amino acids: CSAPKGTATDTQYF. CDR3 sequence (DNA): TGCAGTGCACCGAAAGGGACAGCCACAGATACGCAGTATTTT. This rearrangement joins TRBV20-1 to TRBJ2-3; TRBD1 matches 7 bases. Looked up from germline, CDR1 is DFQATT and CDR2 is SNEGSKA (reference sequence). The CDR3 is made up of 14 amino acids. V lost 6 bases, J lost 2 bases, and 8 bases stayed unmatched.

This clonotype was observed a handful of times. As DNA, the CDR3 is TGTGCCAGCAGCTCGGGGTTGGTGGTGGGCTACACCTTC. Protein: CASSSGLVVGYTF. This chain connects TRBV7-9 to TRBJ1-2; D gene uncertain. The CDR3 extends over 13 amino acids. V was clipped by 4 bases and J by 8 bases, with 14 bases between them. The germline CDR1 and CDR2 sequences are SEHNR and FQNEAQ (reference sequence).

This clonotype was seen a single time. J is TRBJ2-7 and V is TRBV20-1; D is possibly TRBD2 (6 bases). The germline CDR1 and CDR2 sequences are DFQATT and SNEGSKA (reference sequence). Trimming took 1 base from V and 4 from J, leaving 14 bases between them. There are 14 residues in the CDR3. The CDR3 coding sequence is TGCAGTGCTAGAGGCGCCGGGACTGAGTACGAGCAGTACTTC. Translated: CSARGAGTEYEQYF.

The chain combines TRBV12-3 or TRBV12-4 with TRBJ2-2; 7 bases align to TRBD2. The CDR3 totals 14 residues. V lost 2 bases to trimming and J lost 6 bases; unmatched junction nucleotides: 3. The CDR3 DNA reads TGTGCCAGCAGTTTATTTGCGGGGGCCGGGGAGCTGTTTTTT. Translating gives CASSLFAGAGELFF.

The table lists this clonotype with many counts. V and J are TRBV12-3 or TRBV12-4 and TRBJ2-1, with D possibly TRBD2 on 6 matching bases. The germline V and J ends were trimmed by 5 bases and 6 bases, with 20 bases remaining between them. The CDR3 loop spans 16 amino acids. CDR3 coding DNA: TGTGCCAGCAGTGACTCCTCGATACTAGCTCGCAATGAGCAGTTCTTC. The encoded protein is CASSDSSILARNEQFF.

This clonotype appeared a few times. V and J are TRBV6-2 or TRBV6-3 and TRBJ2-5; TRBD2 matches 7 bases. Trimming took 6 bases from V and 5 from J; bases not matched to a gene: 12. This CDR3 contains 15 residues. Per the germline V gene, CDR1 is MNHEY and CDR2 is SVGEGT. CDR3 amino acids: CASSRGTIESETQYF. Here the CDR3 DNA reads TGTGCCAGCAGCCGAGGGACTATCGAGTCGGAGACCCAGTACTTC.

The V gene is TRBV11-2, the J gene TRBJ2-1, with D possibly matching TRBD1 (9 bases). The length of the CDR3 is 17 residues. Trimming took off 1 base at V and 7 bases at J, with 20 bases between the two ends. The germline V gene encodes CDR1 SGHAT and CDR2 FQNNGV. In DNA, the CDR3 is TGTGCCAGCAGCTTAGCCCGGGGGGGACAGGGATTAAATGAGCAGTTCTTC. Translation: CASSLARGGQGLNEQFF.

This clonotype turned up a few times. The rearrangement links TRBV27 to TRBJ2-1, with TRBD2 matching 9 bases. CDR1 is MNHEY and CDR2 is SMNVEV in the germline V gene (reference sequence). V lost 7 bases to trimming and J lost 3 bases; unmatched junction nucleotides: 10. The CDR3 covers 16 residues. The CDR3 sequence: CASIFRSTSGYNEQFF. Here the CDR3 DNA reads TGTGCCAGCATCTTTAGATCGACTAGCGGCTACAATGAGCAGTTCTTC.

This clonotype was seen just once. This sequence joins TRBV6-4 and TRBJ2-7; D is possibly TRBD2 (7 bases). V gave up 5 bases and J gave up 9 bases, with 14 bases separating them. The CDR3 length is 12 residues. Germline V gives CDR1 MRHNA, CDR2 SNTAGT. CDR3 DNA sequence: TGTGCCAGCAGTAACGGCGGGGGCGTGCAGTACTTC. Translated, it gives CASSNGGGVQYF.

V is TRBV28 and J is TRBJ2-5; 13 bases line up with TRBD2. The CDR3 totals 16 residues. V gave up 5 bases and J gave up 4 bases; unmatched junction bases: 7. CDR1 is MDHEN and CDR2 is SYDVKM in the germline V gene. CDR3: CASSTGTSGIGETQYF. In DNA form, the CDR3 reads TGTGCCAGCAGTACCGGGACTAGCGGGATAGGAGAGACCCAGTACTTC.

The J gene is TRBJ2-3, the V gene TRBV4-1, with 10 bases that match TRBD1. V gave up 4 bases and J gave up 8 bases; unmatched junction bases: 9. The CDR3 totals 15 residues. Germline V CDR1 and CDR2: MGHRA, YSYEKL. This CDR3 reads CASSPGQGMRGTQYF. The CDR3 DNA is TGCGCCAGCAGCCCGGGACAGGGGATGCGGGGTACGCAGTATTTT.

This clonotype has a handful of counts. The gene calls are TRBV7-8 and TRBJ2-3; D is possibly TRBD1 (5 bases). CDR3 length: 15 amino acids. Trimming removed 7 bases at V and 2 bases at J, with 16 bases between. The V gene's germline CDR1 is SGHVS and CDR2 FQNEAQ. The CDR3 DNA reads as TGTGCCAGCACTTTACAGGCTTCGAACACAGATACGCAGTATTTT. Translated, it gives CASTLQASNTDTQYF.

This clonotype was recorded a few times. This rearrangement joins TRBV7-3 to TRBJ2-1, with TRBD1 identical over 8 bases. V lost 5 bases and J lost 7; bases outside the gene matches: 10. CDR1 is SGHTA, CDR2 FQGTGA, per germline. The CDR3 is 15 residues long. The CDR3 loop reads CASSQGASELNEQFF. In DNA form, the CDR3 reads TGTGCCAGCAGCCAGGGGGCTAGCGAGTTGAATGAGCAGTTCTTC.

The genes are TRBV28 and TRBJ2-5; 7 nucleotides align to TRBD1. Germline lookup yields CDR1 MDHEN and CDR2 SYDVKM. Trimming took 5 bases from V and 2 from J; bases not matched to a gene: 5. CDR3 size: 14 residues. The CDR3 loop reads CASSRTGTQETQYF. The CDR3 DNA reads TGTGCCAGCAGTCGGACAGGTACTCAAGAGACCCAGTACTTC.

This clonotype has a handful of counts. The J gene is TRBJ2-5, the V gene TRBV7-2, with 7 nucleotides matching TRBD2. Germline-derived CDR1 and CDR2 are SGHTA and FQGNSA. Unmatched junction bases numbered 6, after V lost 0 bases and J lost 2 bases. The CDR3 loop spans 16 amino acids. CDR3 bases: TGTGCCAGCAGCTTAGCGGGAGGGCCCGGTCAAGAGACCCAGTACTTC. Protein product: CASSLAGGPGQETQYF. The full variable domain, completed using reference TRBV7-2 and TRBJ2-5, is GAGVSQSPSNKVTEKGKDVELRCDPISGHTALYWYRQSLGQGLEFLIYFQGNSAPDKSGLPSDRFSAERTGGSVSTLTIQRTQQEDSAVYLCASSLAGGPGQETQYFGPGTRLLVL.

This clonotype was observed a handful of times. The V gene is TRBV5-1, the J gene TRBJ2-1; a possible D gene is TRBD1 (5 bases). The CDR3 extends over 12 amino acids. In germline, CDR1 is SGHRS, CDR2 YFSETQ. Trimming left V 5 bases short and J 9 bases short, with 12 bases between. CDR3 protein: CASSQGPPEQFF. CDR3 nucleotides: TGCGCCAGCAGTCAGGGCCCCCCTGAGCAGTTCTTC.

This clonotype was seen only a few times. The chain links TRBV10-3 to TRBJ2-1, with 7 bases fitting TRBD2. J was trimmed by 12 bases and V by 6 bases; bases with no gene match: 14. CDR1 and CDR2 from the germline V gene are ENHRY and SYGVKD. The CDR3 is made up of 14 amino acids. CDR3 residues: CAIRTGRNNDLQFF. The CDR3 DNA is TGTGCCATCAGGACCGGGAGGAACAATGATTTGCAGTTCTTC.

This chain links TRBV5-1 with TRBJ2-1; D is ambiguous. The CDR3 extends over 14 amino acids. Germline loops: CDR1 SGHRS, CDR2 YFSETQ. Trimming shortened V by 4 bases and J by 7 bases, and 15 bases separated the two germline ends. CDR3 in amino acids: CASSIEGQRNEQFF. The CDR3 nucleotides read TGCGCCAGCAGCATTGAAGGGCAAAGGAATGAGCAGTTCTTC.

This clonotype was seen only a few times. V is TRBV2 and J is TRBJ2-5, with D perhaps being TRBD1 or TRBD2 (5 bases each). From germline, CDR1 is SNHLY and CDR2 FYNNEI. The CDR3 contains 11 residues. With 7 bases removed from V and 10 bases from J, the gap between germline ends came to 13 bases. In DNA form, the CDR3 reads TGTGCCAGCACTGGGGCCCGGGACCAGTACTTC. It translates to CASTGARDQYF.

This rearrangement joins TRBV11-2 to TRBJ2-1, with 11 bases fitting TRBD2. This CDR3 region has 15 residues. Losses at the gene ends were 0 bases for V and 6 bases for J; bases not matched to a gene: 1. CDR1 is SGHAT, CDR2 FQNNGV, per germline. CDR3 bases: TGTGCCAGCAGCTTAGAAGGGACTAGCGGCAATGAGCAGTTCTTC. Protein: CASSLEGTSGNEQFF.

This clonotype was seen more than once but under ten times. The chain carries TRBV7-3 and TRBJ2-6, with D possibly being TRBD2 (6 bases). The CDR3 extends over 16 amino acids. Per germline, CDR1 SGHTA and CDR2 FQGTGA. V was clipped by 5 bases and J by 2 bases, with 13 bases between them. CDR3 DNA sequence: TGTGCCAGCAGCCCAACCGGGAGAGCTGGGGCCAACGTCCTGACTTTC. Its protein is CASSPTGRAGANVLTF.

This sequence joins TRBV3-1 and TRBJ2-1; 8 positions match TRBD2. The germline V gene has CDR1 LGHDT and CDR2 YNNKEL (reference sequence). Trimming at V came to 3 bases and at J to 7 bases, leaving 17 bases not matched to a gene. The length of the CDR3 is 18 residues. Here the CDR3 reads CASSHPSLSTGGRNEQFF. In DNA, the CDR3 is TGTGCCAGCAGCCATCCCAGTCTAAGTACGGGAGGGCGAAATGAGCAGTTCTTC.